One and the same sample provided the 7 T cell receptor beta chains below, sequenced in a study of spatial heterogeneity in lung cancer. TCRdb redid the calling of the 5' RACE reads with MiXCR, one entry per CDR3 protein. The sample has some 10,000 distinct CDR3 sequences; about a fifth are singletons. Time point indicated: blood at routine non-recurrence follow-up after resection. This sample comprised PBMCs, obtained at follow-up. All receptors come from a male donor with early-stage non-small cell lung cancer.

CDR3 sequence: CASSGKTGGTDTQYF. CDR3 DNA: TGCGCCAGCAGCGGAAAGACAGGGGGCACAGATACGCAGTATTTT. This chain links TRBV5-1 with TRBJ2-3, with TRBD1 matching over 8 bases. Trimming at V came to 4 bases and at J to 1 base, leaving 5 bases not matched to a gene. CDR1 is SGHRS, CDR2 YFSETQ, per germline. This CDR3 has 15 amino acids.

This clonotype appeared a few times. The CDR3 sequence: CASSLPGTEYEQYF. CDR3 DNA: TGTGCCAGCAGCCTGCCCGGGACAGAATACGAGCAGTACTTC. V usage is TRBV6-6 and J usage is TRBJ2-7; TRBD1 matches 7 bases. This CDR3 is 14 amino acids long. Germline-derived CDR1 and CDR2 are MNHNY and SVGAGI (reference sequence). The V and J ends lost 6 bases and 4 bases, in that order; junction bases with no gene match: 9.

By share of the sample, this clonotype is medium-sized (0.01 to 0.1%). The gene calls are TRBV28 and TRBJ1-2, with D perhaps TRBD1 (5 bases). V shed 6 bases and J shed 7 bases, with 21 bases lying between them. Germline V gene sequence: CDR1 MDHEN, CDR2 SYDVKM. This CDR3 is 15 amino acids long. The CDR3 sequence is CASSQGPGESGGYTF. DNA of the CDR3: TGTGCCAGCAGCCAGGGACCTGGTGAATCTGGTGGCTACACCTTC.

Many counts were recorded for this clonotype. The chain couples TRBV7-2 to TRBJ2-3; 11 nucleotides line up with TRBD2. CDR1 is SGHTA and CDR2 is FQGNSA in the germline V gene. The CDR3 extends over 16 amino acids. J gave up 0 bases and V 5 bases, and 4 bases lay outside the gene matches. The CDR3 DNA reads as TGTGCCAGCAGCGCCCGACTAGCGGGGAGCACAGATACGCAGTATTTT. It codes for CASSARLAGSTDTQYF.

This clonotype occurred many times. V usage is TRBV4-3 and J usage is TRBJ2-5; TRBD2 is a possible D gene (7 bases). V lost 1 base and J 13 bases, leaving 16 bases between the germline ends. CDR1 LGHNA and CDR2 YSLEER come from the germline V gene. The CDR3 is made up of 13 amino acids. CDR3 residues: CASSQGGGALRYF. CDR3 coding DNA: TGCGCCAGCAGCCAAGGAGGGGGGGCCTTAAGGTACTTC.

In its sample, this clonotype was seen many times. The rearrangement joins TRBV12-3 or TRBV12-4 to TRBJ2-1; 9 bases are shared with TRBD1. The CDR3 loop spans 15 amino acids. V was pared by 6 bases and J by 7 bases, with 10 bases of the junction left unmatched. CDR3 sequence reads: CASSHGATGGNEQFF. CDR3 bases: TGTGCCAGCAGCCACGGGGCGACAGGGGGGAATGAGCAGTTCTTC.

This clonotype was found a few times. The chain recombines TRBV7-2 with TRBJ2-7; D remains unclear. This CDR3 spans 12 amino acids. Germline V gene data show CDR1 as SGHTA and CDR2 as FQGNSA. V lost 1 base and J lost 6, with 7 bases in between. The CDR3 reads CASSLEVGEQYF. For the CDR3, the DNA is TGTGCCAGCAGCTTAGAAGTTGGCGAGCAGTACTTC.